One and the same sample provided the 12 T cell receptor beta chains below, sequenced in a study of yellow fever vaccine responses in identical twins. TCRdb re-derived calls from the RT-PCR reads in MiXCR, one entry per CDR3 protein. In the table there are around 16,000 distinct CDR3 sequences, around 84% of which are singletons. Sequencing was performed on T cells from blood (PBMCs), unsorted or a sorted subset (not recorded which), taken before or after yellow fever vaccination (not recorded which). These receptors were collected from a woman under 30 who received the yellow fever vaccine.

J is TRBJ1-1 and V is TRBV29-1, with TRBD1 identical over 9 bases. In germline, CDR1 is SQVTM, CDR2 ANQGSEA. V trimming: 6 bases; J trimming: 4 bases; junction bases outside the gene matches: 9. The CDR3 extends over 14 amino acids. CDR3 nucleotides: TGCAGCGTGGGAGGACAGGGGATGGGCACTGAAGCTTTCTTT. This codes for CSVGGQGMGTEAFF.

The rearrangement uses TRBV6-5 and TRBJ1-5, with a possible D match to TRBD1 (5 bases). Germline CDR1 MNHEY, CDR2 SVGAGI. The V gene lost 0 bases and the J gene lost 6 bases, with 9 bases spanning the gap. The CDR3 length is 14 residues. CDR3 region: CASSYSQGGQPQHF. In nucleotides, the CDR3 is TGTGCCAGCAGTTACTCCCAGGGTGGTCAGCCCCAGCATTTT.

V usage is TRBV28 and J usage is TRBJ2-5; D not resolved. V lost 8 bases, J lost 1 base, and 20 bases lay in between. This CDR3 has 16 amino acids. CDR1 MDHEN and CDR2 SYDVKM come from the germline V gene. The CDR3 loop is CASDGVTAKGQETQYF. Written as DNA, the CDR3 is TGTGCCAGCGATGGAGTGACGGCAAAAGGCCAAGAGACCCAGTACTTC. Based on the CDR3 plus reference TRBV28 and TRBJ2-5, the full variable domain is DVKVTQSSRYLVKRTGEKVFLECVQDMDHENMFWYRQDPGLGLRLIYFSYDVKMKEKGDIPEGYSVSREKKERFSLILESASTNQTSMYLCASDGVTAKGQETQYFGPGTRLLVL.

J is TRBJ2-3 and V is TRBV3-1, with TRBD1 identical over 8 bases. CDR1 is LGHDT and CDR2 is YNNKEL in the germline V gene (reference sequence). V trimming: 4 bases; J trimming: 4 bases; junction bases outside the gene matches: 4. CDR3 length: 14 amino acids. CDR3 nucleotides: TGTGCCAGCAGCCCGGACAGGGTGGCAGATACGCAGTATTTT. It is translated as CASSPDRVADTQYF.

The V and J genes are TRBV10-2 and TRBJ2-3; D perhaps matches TRBD2 (5 bases). CDR1 is WSHSY, CDR2 SAAADI, per germline. Trimming took off 4 bases at V and 3 bases at J, with 14 bases between the two ends. The CDR3 loop spans 15 amino acids. The CDR3 protein is CASSGVVGGTDTQYF. The CDR3 DNA sequence: TGCGCCAGCAGTGGGGTGGTAGGAGGTACAGATACGCAGTATTTT.

This clonotype was counted a few times. The chain combines TRBV13 with TRBJ2-3, with a possible D match to TRBD1 (6 bases). In germline, CDR1 is PRHDT, CDR2 FYEKMQ (reference sequence). The V gene lost 6 bases and the J gene lost 0 bases, with 10 bases spanning the gap. This CDR3 has 14 residues. The DNA of the CDR3 is TGTGCCAGCAGGAAGGACAGCAGCACAGATACGCAGTATTTT. Amino acid sequence: CASRKDSSTDTQYF.

The rearrangement uses TRBV10-3 and TRBJ2-5; TRBD2 matches 9 bases. This CDR3 spans 17 amino acids. V shed 2 bases and J 2 bases; nucleotides not matched to a gene: 9. Germline CDR1 is ENHRY and CDR2 is SYGVKD. For the CDR3, the DNA is TGTGCCATCAGTGAGCTTGATAGCGGGGGTTCGCAAGAGACCCAGTACTTC. It yields the protein CAISELDSGGSQETQYF.

This chain links TRBV9 with TRBJ1-1; D perhaps matches TRBD1 (5 bases). CDR3 length: 16 residues. Trimming shortened V by 4 bases and J by 5 bases, and 21 bases separated the two germline ends. CDR1 is SGDLS, CDR2 YYNGEE, per germline. DNA of the CDR3: TGTGCCAGCAGCCCCCCCCGTCAGGGTAGAGTGACTGAAGCTTTCTTT. Its translation is CASSPPRQGRVTEAFF.

The V gene is TRBV14, the J gene TRBJ2-2, with 7 positions matching TRBD2. CDR3 size: 16 residues. The junction had 1 base not matched to a gene; V was cut back by 0 bases and J by 0 bases. CDR1 is SGHDN, CDR2 FVKESK, per germline. CDR3 sequence reads: CASSQEAGANTGELFF. The DNA of the CDR3 is TGTGCCAGCAGCCAAGAGGCGGGGGCGAACACCGGGGAGCTGTTTTTT.

The chain joins TRBV29-1 to TRBJ2-7, with 8 bases that match TRBD1. Losses at the gene ends were 4 bases for V and 0 bases for J; bases not matched to a gene: 2. CDR3 length equals 13 residues. Germline V gene data show CDR1 as SQVTM and CDR2 as ANQGSEA. CDR3 in amino acids: CSVGQGTSYEQYF. The CDR3 DNA reads TGCAGCGTTGGACAGGGGACCTCCTACGAGCAGTACTTC.

The chain couples TRBV28 to TRBJ2-1; 10 bases are a match to TRBD2. V dropped 1 base and J dropped 6; count of bases not matched to a gene: 6. Germline CDR1 reads MDHEN; CDR2 reads SYDVKM. The CDR3 runs 16 residues. CDR3 amino acids: CASSLYRPSGSNEQFF. As DNA, the CDR3 is TGTGCCAGCAGTTTATATAGGCCTAGCGGGAGCAATGAGCAGTTCTTC. The variable domain in full, completed from reference TRBV28 and TRBJ2-1, reads DVKVTQSSRYLVKRTGEKVFLECVQDMDHENMFWYRQDPGLGLRLIYFSYDVKMKEKGDIPEGYSVSREKKERFSLILESASTNQTSMYLCASSLYRPSGSNEQFFGPGTRLTVL.

CDR3 coding DNA: TGTGCCAGCAGCATTAAAGAGACCCAGTACTTC. Protein sequence: CASSIKETQYF. The chain is built from TRBV3-1 and TRBJ2-5; D is unclear. Germline V CDR1 and CDR2: LGHDT, YNNKEL (reference sequence). Deletions cut 5 bases from V and 3 bases from J, with 4 bases between. CDR3 size: 11 residues.